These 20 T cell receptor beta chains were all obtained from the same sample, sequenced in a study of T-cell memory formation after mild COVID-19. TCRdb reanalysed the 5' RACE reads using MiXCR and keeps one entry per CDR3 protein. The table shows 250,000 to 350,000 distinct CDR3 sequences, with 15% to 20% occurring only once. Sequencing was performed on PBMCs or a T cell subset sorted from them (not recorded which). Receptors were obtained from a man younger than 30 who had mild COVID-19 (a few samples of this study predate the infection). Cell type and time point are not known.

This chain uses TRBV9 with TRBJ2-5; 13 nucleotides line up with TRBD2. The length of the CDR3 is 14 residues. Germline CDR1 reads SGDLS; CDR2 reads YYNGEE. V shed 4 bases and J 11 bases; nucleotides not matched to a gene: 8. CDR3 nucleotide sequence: TGTGCCAGCAGCATTCGGACTAGCGGGGGAGTACAGTACTTC. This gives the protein CASSIRTSGGVQYF.

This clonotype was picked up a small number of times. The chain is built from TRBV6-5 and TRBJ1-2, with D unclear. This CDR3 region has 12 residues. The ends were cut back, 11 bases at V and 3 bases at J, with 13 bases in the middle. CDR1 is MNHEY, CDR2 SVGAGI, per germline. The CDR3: CAPTVADYGYTF. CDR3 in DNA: TGTGCCCCAACCGTGGCGGACTATGGCTACACCTTC.

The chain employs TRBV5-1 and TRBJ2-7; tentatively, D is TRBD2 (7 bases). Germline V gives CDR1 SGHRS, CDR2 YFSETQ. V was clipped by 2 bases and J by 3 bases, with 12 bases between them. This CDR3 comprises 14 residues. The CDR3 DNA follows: TGCGCCAGCAGCTTCTCAGGGGAGGGCTACGAGCAGTACTTC. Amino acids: CASSFSGEGYEQYF.

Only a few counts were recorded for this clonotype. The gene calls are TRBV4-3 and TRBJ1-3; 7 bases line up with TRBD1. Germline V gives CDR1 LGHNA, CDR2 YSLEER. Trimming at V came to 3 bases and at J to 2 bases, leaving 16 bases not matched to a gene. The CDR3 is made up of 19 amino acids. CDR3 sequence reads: CASSHRDSQGGFPGNTIYF. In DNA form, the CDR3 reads TGCGCCAGCAGCCACCGGGACAGCCAGGGCGGTTTTCCTGGAAACACCATATATTTT.

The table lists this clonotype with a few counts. The CDR3 nucleotides are TGTGCCAGCAGTGACACCCCGGACGGGAACACTGAAGCTTTCTTT. Translation gives CASSDTPDGNTEAFF. This rearrangement joins TRBV6-4 to TRBJ1-1, with unresolved D. The CDR3 sequence is 15 residues long. V lost 2 bases and J 1 base, leaving 11 bases between the germline ends. Germline CDR1 MRHNA, CDR2 SNTAGT.

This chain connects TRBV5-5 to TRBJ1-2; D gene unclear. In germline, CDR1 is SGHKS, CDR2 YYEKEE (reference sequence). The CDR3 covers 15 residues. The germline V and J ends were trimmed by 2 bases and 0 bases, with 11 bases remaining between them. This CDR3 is CASSLIRESNYGYTF. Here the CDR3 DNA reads TGTGCCAGCAGCTTAATCCGGGAATCTAACTATGGCTACACCTTC.

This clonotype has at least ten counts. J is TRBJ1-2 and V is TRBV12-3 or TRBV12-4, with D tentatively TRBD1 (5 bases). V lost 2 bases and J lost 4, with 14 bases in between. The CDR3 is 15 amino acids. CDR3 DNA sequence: TGTGCCAGCAGTTTAATTCAGGGTTTCATCTATGGCTACACCTTC. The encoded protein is CASSLIQGFIYGYTF.

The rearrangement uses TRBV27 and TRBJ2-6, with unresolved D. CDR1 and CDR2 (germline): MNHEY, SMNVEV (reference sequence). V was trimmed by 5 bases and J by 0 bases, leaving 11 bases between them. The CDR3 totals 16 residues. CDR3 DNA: TGTGCCAGCAGTGTCCTCAGGAGCTCTGGGGCCAACGTCCTGACTTTC. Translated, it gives CASSVLRSSGANVLTF. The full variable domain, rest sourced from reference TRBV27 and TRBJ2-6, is EAQVTQNPRYLITVTGKKLTVTCSQNMNHEYMSWYRQDPGLGLRQIYYSMNVEVTDKGDVPEGYKVSRKEKRNFPLILESPSPNQTSLYFCASSVLRSSGANVLTFGAGSRLTVL.

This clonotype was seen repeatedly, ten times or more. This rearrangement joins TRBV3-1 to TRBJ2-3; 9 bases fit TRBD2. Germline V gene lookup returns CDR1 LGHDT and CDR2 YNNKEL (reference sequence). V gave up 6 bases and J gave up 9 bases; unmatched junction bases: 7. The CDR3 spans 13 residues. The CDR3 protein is CASSLTLAGTQYF. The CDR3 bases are TGTGCCAGCAGTCTTACCCTAGCGGGGACGCAGTATTTT.

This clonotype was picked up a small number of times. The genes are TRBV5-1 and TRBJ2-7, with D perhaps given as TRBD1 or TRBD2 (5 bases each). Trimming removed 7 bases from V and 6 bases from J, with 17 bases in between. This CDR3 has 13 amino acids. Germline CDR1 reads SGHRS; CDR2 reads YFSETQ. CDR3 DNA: TGCGCCAGCCGGGATAGAGAAAGGGGCGAGCAGTACTTC. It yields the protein CASRDRERGEQYF.

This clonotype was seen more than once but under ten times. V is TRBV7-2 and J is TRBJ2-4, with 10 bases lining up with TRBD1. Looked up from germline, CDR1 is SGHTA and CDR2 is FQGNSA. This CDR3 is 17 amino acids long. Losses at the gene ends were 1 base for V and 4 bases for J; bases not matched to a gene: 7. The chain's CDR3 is CASSLGILGQGKNIQYF. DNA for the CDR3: TGTGCCAGCAGCTTAGGTATTCTGGGACAGGGGAAAAACATTCAGTACTTC.

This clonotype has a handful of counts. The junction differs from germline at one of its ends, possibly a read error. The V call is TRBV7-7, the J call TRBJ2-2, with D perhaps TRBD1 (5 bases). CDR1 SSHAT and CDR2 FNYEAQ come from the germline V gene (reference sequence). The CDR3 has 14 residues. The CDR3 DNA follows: TGTGCTAGCAGCTCTGGACAAGACACCGGGGAGCTGTTTTTT. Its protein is CASSSGQDTGELFF.

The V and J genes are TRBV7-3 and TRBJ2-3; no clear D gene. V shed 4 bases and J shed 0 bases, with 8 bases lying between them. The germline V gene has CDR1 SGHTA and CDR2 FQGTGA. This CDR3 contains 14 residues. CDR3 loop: CASSSALSTDTQYF. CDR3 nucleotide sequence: TGTGCCAGCAGCTCGGCACTTAGCACAGATACGCAGTATTTT.

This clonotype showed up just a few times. For the CDR3, the DNA is TGTGCCAGCAGCGTAGAAGGGTCTAACGGAAATGAGCAGTTCTTC. Amino acid sequence: CASSVEGSNGNEQFF. V gene TRBV9 combines with J gene TRBJ2-1; D ambiguous. Germline CDR1 is SGDLS and CDR2 is YYNGEE. This CDR3 comprises 15 residues. Trimming left V 0 bases short and J 7 bases short, with 14 bases between.

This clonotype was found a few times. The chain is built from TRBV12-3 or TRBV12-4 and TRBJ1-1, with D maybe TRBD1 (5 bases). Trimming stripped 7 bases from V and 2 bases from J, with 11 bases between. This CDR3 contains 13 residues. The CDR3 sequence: CASILRDNTEAFF. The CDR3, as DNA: TGTGCCAGCATTCTCCGGGACAACACTGAAGCTTTCTTT.

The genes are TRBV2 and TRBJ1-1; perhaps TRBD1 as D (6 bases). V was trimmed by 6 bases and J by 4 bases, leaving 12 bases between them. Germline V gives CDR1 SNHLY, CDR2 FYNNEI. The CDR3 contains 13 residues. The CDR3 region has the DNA TGTGCCAGCAGGAACGGACAGTTCACTGAAGCTTTCTTT. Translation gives CASRNGQFTEAFF.

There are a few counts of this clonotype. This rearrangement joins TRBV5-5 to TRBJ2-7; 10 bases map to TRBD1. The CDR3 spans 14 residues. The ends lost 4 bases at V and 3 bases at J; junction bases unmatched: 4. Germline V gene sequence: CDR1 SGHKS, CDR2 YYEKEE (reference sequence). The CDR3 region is CASSLRDRGYEQYF. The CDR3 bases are TGTGCCAGCAGCCTCCGGGACAGGGGCTACGAGCAGTACTTC. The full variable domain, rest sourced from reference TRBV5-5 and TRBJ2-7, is DAGVTQSPTHLIKTRGQQVTLRCSPISGHKSVSWYQQVLGQGPQFIFQYYEKEERGRGNFPDRFSARQFPNYSSELNVNALLLGDSALYLCASSLRDRGYEQYFGPGTRLTVT.

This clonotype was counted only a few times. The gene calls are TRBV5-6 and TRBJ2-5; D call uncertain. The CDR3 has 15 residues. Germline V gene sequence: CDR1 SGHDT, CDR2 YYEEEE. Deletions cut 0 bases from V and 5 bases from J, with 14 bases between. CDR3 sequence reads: CASSLVGHNGETQYF. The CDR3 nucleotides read TGTGCCAGCAGCTTGGTGGGTCACAATGGGGAGACCCAGTACTTC. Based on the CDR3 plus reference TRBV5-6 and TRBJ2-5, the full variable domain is DAGVTQSPTHLIKTRGQQVTLRCSPKSGHDTVSWYQQALGQGPQFIFQYYEEEERQRGNFPDRFSGHQFPNYSSELNVNALLLGDSALYLCASSLVGHNGETQYFGPGTRLLVL.

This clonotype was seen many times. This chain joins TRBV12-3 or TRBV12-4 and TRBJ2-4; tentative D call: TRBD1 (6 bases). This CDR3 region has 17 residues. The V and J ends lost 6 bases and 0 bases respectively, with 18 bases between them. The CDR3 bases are TGTGCCAGCAGCGACGACGACAGGCTGCGAGCCAAAAACATTCAGTACTTC. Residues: CASSDDDRLRAKNIQYF.

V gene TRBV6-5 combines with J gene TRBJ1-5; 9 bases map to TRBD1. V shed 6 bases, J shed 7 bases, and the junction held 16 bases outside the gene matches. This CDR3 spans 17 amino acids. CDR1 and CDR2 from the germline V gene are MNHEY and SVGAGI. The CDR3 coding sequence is TGTGCCAGCAGCAGTGGGATACAGGGGGCGGCAGGGCAGCCCCAGCATTTT. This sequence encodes CASSSGIQGAAGQPQHF.